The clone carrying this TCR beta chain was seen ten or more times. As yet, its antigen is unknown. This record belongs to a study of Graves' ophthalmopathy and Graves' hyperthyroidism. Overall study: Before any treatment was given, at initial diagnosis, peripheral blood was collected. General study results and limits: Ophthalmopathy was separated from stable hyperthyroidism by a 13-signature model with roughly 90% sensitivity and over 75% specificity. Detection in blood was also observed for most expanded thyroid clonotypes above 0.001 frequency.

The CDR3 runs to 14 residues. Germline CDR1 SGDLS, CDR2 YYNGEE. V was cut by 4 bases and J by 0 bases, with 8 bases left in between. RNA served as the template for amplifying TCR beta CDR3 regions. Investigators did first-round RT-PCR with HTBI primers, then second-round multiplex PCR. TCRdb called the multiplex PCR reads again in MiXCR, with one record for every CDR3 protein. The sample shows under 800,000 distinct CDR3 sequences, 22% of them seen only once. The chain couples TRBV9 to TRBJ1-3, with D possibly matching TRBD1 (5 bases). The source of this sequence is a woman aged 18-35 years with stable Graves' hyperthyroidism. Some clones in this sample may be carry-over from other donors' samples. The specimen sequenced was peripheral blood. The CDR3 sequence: CASSTTVSGNTIYF. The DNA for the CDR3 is TGTGCCAGCAGCACGACAGTCTCTGGAAACACCATATATTTT.